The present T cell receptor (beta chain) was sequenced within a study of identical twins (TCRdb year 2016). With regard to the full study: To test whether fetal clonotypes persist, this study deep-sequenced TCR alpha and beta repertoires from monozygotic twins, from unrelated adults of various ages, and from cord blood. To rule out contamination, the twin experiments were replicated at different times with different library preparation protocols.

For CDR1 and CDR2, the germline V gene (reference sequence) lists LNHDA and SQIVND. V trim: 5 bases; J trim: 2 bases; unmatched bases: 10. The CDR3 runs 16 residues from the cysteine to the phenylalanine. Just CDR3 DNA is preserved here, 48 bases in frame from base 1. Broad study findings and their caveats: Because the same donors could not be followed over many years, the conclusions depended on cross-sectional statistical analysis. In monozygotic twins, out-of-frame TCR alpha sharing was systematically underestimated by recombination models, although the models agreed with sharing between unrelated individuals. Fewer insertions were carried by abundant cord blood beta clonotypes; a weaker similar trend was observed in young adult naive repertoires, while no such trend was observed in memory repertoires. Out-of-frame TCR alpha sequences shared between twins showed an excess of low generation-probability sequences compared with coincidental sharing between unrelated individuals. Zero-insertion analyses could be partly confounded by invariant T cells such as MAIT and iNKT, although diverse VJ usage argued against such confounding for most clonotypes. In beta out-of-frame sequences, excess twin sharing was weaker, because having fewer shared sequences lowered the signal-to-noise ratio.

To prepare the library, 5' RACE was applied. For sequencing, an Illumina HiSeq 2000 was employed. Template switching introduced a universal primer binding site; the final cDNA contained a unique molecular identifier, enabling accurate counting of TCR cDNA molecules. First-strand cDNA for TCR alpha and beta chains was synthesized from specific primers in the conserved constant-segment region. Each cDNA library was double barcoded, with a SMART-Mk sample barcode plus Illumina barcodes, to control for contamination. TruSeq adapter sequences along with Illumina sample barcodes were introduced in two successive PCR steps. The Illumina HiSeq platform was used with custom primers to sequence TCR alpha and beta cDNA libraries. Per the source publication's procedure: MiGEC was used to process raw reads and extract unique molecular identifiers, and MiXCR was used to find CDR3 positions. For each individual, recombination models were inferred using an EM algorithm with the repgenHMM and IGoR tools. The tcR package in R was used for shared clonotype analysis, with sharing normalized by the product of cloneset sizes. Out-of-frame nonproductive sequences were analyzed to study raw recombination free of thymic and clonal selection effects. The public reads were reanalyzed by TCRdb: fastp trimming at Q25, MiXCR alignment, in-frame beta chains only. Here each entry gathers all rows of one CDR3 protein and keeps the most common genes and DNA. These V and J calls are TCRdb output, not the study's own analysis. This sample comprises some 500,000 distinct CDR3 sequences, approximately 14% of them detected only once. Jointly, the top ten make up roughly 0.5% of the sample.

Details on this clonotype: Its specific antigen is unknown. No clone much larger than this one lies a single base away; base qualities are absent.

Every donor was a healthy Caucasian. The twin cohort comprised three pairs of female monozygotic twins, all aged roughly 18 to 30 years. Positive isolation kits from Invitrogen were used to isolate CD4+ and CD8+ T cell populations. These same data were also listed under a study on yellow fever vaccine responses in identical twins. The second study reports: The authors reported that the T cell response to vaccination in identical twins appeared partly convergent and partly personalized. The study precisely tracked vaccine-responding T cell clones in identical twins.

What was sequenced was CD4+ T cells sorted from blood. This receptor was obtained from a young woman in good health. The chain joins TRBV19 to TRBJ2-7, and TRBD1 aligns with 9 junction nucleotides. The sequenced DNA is TGTGCCAGTAGTGCCCTCGGGACAGGGCGACCCTACGAGCAGTACTTC. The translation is CASSALGTGRPYEQYF.